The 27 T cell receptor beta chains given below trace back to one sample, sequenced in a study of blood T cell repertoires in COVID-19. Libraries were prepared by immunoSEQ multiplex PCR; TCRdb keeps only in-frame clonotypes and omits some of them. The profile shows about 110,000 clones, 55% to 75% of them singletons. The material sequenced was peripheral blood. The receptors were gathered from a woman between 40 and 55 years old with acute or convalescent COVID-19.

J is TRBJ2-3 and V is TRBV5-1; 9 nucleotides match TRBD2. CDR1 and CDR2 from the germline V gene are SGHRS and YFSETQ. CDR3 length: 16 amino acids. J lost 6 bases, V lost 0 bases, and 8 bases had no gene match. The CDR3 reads CASSLAPAGGLDTQYF. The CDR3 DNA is TGCGCCAGCAGCTTGGCCCCGGCGGGGGGGCTGGATACGCAGTATTTT.

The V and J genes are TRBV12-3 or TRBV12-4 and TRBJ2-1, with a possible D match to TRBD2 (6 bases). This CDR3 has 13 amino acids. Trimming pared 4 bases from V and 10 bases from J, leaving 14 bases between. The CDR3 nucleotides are TGTGCCAGCAGTTCCCAAACTAGCTCGGAGCAGTTCTTC. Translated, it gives CASSSQTSSEQFF.

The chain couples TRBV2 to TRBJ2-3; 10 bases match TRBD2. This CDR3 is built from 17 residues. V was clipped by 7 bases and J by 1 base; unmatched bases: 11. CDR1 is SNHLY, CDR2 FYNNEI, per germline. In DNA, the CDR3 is TGTGCCAGCAACGGTAGCGGGGGGCCCACCCGCACAGATACGCAGTATTTT. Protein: CASNGSGGPTRTDTQYF. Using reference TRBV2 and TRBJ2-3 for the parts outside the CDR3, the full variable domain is EPEVTQTPSHQVTQMGQEVILRCVPISNHLYFYWYRQILGQKVEFLVSFYNNEISEKSEIFDDQFSVERPDGSNFTLKIRSTKLEDSAMYFCASNGSGGPTRTDTQYFGPGTRLTVL.

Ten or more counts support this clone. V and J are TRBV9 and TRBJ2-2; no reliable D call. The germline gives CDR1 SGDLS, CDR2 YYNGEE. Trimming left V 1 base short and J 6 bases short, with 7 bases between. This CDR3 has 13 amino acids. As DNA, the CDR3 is TGTGCCAGCAGCGTATCACTCTCCGGGGAGCTGTTTTTT. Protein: CASSVSLSGELFF.

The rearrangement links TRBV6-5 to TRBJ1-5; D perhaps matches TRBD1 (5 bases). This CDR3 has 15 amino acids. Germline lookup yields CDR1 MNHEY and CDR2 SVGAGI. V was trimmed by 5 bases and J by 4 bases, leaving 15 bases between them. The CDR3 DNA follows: TGTGCCAGCAGTCGGTCGGTCGGGGGAAATCAGCCCCAGCATTTT. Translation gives CASSRSVGGNQPQHF.

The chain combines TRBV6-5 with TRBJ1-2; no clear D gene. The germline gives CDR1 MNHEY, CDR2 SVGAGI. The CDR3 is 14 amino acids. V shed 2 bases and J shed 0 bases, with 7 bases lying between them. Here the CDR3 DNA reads TGTGCCAGCAGTTACCTTAGTGCTAACTATGGCTACACCTTC. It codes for CASSYLSANYGYTF.

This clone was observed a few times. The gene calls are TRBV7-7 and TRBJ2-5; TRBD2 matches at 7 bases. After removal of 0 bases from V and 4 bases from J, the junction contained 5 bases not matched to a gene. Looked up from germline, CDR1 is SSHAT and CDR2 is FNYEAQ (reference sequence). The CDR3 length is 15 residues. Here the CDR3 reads CASSLAQTGGETQYF. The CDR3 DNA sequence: TGTGCCAGCAGCTTAGCGCAGACGGGGGGAGAGACCCAGTACTTC. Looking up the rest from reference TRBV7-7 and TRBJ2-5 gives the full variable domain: GAGVSQSPRYKVTKRGQDVTLRCDPISSHATLYWYQQALGQGPEFLTYFNYEAQPDKSGLPSDRFSAERPEGSISTLTIQRTEQRDSAMYRCASSLAQTGGETQYFGPGTRLLVL.

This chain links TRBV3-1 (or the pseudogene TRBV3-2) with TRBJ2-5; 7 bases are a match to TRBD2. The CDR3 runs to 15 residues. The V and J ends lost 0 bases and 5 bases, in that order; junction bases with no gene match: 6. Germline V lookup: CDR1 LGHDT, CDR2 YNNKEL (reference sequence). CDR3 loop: CASSQELGEGETQYF. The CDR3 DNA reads TGTGCCAGCAGCCAAGAGCTGGGGGAGGGGGAGACCCAGTACTTC.

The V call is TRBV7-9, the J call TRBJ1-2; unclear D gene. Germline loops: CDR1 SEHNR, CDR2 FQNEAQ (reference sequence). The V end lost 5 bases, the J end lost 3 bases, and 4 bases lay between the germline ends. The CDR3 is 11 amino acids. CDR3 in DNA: TGTGCCAGCAGCCCAGACTATGGCTACACCTTC. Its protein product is CASSPDYGYTF.

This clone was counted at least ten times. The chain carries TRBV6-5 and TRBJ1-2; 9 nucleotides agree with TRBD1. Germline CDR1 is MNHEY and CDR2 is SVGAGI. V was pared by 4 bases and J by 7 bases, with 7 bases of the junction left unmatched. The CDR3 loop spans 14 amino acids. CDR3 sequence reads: CASSFTGGASGYTF. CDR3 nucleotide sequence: TGTGCCAGCAGTTTCACAGGGGGCGCCTCTGGCTACACCTTC.

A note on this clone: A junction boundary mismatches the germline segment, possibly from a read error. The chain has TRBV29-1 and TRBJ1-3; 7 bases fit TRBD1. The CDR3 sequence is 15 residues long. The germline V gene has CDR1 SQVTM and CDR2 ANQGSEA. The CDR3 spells CSVSLLTGPGNTIYF. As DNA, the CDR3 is TGCAGCGTTTCCCTTTTGACAGGGCCTGGGAACACCATATATTTT. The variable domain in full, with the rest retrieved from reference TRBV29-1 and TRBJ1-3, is SAVISQKPSRDICQRGTSLTIQCQVDSQVTMMFWYRQQPGQSLTLIATANQGSEATYESGFVIDKFPISRPNLTFSTLTVSNMSPEDSSIYLCSVSLLTGPGNTIYFGEGSWLTVV.

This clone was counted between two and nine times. CDR3 sequence: CASGTGTAYEQYF. CDR3 in DNA: TGTGCTAGTGGTACCGGGACAGCCTACGAGCAGTACTTC. The rearrangement joins TRBV12-5 to TRBJ2-7; 7 nucleotides match TRBD1. The CDR3 runs 13 residues. Germline V gene data show CDR1 as LGHNT and CDR2 as FRNRAP. After removal of 5 bases from V and 2 bases from J, the junction contained 3 bases not matched to a gene.

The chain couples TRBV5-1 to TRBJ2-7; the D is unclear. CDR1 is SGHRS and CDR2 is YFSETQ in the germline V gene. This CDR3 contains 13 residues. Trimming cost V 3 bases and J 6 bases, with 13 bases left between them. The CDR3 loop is CASSSDSHGEQYF. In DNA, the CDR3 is TGCGCCAGCAGCTCCGACTCACATGGCGAGCAGTACTTC. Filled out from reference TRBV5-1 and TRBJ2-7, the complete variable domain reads KAGVTQTPRYLIKTRGQQVTLSCSPISGHRSVSWYQQTPGQGLQFLFEYFSETQRNKGNFPGRFSGRQFSNSRSEMNVSTLELGDSALYLCASSSDSHGEQYFGPGTRLTVT.

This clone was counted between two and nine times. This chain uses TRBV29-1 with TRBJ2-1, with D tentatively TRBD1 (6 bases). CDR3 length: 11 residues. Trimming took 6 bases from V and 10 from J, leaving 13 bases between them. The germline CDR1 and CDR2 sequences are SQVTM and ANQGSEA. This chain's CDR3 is CSVGWDTEQFF. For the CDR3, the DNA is TGCAGCGTGGGGTGGGACACCGAGCAGTTCTTC.

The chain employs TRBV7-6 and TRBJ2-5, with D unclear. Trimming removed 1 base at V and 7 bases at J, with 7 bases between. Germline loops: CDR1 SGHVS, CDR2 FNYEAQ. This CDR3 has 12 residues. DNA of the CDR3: TGTGCCAGCAGCTTAGAACTTGGGACCCAGTACTTC. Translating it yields CASSLELGTQYF.

In DNA form, the CDR3 reads TGTGCCAGCGGGGAGGGCTACACCTTC. Encoded protein: CASGEGYTF. This rearrangement joins TRBV2 to TRBJ1-2, with unresolved D. Looked up from germline, CDR1 is SNHLY and CDR2 is FYNNEI. V was clipped by 8 bases and J by 8 bases, with 6 bases between them. The CDR3 consists of 9 residues.

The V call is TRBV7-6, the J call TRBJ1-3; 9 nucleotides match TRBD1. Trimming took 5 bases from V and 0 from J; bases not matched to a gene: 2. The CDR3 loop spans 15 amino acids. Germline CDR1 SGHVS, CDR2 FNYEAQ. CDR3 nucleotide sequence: TGTGCCAGCAGCACGACAGGGGGCTCTGGAAACACCATATATTTT. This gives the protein CASSTTGGSGNTIYF.

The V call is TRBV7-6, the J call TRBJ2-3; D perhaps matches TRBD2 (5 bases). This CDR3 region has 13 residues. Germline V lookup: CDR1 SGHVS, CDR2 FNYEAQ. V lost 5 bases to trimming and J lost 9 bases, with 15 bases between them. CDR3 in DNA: TGTGCCAGCAGCCCAGGCGGGTTCCCGACGCAGTATTTT. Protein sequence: CASSPGGFPTQYF.

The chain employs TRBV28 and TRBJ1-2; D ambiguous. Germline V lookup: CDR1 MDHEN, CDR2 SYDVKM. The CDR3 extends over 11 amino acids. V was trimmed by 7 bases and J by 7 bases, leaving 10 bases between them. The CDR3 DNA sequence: TGTGCCAGCAACAGCCGGGGTGGCTACACCTTC. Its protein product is CASNSRGGYTF.

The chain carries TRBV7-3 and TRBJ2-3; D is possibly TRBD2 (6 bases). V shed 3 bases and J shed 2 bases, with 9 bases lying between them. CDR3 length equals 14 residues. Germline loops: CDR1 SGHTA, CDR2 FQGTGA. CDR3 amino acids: CASSLGLNTDTQYF. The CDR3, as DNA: TGTGCCAGCAGCTTGGGACTGAACACAGATACGCAGTATTTT.

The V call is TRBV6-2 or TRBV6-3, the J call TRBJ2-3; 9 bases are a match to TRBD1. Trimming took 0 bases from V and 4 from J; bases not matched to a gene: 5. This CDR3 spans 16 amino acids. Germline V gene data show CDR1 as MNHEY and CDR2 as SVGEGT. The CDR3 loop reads CASSYSSGDRADTQYF. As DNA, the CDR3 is TGTGCCAGCAGTTACTCATCGGGGGACAGGGCAGATACGCAGTATTTT.

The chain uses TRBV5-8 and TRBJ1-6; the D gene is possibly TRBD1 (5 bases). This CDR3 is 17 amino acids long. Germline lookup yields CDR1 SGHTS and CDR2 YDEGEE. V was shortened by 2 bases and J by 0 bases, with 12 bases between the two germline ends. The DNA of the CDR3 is TGTGCCAGCAGCTTAAGTGACAGTCACTCCTATAATTCACCCCTCCACTTT. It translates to CASSLSDSHSYNSPLHF.

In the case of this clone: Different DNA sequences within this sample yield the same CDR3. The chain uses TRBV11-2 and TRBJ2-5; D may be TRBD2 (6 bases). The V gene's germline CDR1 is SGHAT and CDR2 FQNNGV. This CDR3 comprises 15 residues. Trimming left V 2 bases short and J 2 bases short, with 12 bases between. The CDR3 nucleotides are TGTGCCAGCAGCTTAAGTAACGGGGGACAAGAGACCCAGTACTTC. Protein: CASSLSNGGQETQYF.

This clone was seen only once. Here the CDR3 reads CASSPPAGTDNSPLHF. In DNA, the CDR3 is TGTGCCAGCAGTCCACCTGCCGGGACAGACAATTCACCCCTCCACTTT. V and J are TRBV28 and TRBJ1-6, with TRBD1 matching 7 bases. The CDR3 has 16 amino acids. Trimming took 5 bases from V and 7 from J; bases not matched to a gene: 11. From germline, CDR1 is MDHEN and CDR2 SYDVKM.

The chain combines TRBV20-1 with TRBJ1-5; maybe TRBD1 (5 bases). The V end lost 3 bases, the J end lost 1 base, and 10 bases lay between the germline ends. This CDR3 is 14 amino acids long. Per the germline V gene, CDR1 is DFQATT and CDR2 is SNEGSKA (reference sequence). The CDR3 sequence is CSASNGGSNQPQHF. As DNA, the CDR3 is TGCAGTGCTAGTAACGGGGGAAGCAATCAGCCCCAGCATTTT.

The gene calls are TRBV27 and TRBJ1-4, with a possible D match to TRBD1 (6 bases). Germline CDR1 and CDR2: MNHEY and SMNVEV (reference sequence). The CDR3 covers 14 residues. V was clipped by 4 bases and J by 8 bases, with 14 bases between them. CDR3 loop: CASSYGGGWEKLFF. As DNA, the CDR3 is TGTGCCAGCAGTTACGGGGGGGGCTGGGAAAAACTGTTTTTT.

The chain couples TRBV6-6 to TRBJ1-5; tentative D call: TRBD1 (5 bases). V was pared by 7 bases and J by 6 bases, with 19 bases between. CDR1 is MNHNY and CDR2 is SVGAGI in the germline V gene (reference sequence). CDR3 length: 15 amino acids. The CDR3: CASTTRGWGGQPQHF. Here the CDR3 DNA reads TGTGCCAGCACCACCCGGGGGTGGGGGGGTCAGCCCCAGCATTTT.